The sequence of this T cell receptor beta chain was determined in a study of tumor and adjacent non-tumor tissue in lung cancer. About the study: Aged about 31 to 80 years, patients included about 11 men and a few women with stage I to III disease.

A modified ARM-PCR protocol with three rounds of nested PCR amplified TCRbeta. MiXCR, applied by TCRdb to the multiplex PCR reads, yields one record per CDR3 protein. The data hold around 100,000 distinct CDR3 sequences, with more than 55% observed a single time. No cell sorting was done before RNA was extracted from the tissue. Distant lung tissue was collected more than 3 cm away from the tumor edge. Between August and November 2014, newly diagnosed, chemotherapy-naive lung cancer patients underwent thoracic surgery in China. By frequency in the sample, this clonotype is medium-sized (0.01 to 0.1%). The antigen is unknown. This CDR3 spans 12 amino acids. The germline V and J ends were trimmed by 1 base and 5 bases, with 4 bases remaining between them. Germline CDR1 reads SGHAT; CDR2 reads FQNNGV. Study-wide results and limits: Significantly higher TCR diversity was found in tumor than normal lung.

The chain is built from TRBV11-2 and TRBJ2-3; no reliable D call. The sequence was collected from a man between 25 and 39 years old with non-small cell lung cancer. Material: distant non-tumor lung tissue. The DNA for the CDR3 is TGTGCCAGCAGCTTAGCGGGAGATACGCAGTATTTT. It is translated as CASSLAGDTQYF.